Shown below are 3 T cell receptor beta chains from a single sample sequenced in a study of T cell responses to AZD1222 COVID-19 vaccine. TCRdb keeps only in-frame clones here, not all; method: immunoSEQ multiplex PCR. The table shows about 130,000 clones, with more than 70% occurring only once. The source was peripheral blood, collected 28 days after the second AZD1222 dose. These receptors were collected from an adult who received the AZD1222 COVID-19 vaccine.

This clone was detected only a few times. The V and J genes are TRBV2 and TRBJ1-4, with 10 nucleotides matching TRBD1. The CDR3 has 13 amino acids. V gave up 8 bases and J gave up 9 bases; unmatched junction bases: 6. The germline V gene encodes CDR1 SNHLY and CDR2 FYNNEI. CDR3 sequence reads: CASAGTGVQKLFF. CDR3 nucleotide sequence: TGTGCCAGCGCCGGGACAGGGGTCCAAAAACTGTTTTTT.

The chain joins TRBV3-1 (or the pseudogene TRBV3-2) to TRBJ2-1; 7 bases fit TRBD1. The CDR3 is 15 amino acids. With 0 bases clipped from V and 9 bases from J, the junction kept 8 bases outside the gene matches. Per germline, CDR1 LGHDT and CDR2 YNNKEL (reference sequence). The CDR3 region has the DNA TGTGCCAGCAGCCAAGATGGGACAGAGACGGGTGAGCAGTTCTTC. This sequence encodes CASSQDGTETGEQFF.

The V and J genes are TRBV4-1 and TRBJ2-3, with 16 nucleotides matching TRBD2. The CDR3 is made up of 16 amino acids. Germline trimming cut 5 bases from V and 5 bases from J; bases unmatched to any gene: 4. Germline loops: CDR1 MGHRA, CDR2 YSYEKL. The CDR3 DNA sequence: TGCGCCAGCAGCACCGGGACTAGCGGGGGGGGAGATACGCAGTATTTT. This codes for CASSTGTSGGGDTQYF.